Each of the 26 T cell receptor beta chains below was sequenced from the same sample in a study of monozygotic twins with inflammatory bowel disease. TCRdb re-called the 5' RACE reads; one entry per CDR3 protein, DNA not given. This sample carries fewer than 550,000 distinct CDR3 sequences, with 2% to 2.5% going to the ten biggest clones. Sequenced sample: blood. The receptors here all came from a human donor with ulcerative colitis or Crohn's disease, or a healthy co-twin of an affected twin (not recorded which).

V gene TRBV7-9 combines with J gene TRBJ1-5; TCRdb's D call of TRBD1 is untestable without DNA. In germline, CDR1 is SEHNR, CDR2 FQNEAQ (reference sequence). This CDR3 comprises 15 residues. CDR3: CASSPNAGGNQPQHF. Drawing the rest from reference TRBV7-9 and TRBJ1-5, the complete variable domain is DTGVSQNPRHKITKRGQNVTFRCDPISEHNRLYWYRQTLGQGPEFLTYFQNEAQLEKSRLLSDRFSAERPKGSFSTLEIQRTEQGDSAMYLCASSPNAGGNQPQHFGDGTRLSIL.

The rearrangement links TRBV29-1 to TRBJ2-7; no DNA is available, so the TRBD1 call from TCRdb remains unchecked. CDR3 length equals 11 residues. The germline V gene has CDR1 SQVTM and CDR2 ANQGSEA. The CDR3 sequence is CSVIQGYEQYF.

This chain joins TRBV9 and TRBJ1-1. Per the germline V gene, CDR1 is SGDLS and CDR2 is YYNGEE. This CDR3 has 14 amino acids. The CDR3 protein is CASSLRTENTEAFF.

The rearrangement joins TRBV30 to TRBJ1-2; TCRdb proposes TRBD1, but this gene call is untestable without DNA. Germline V gene lookup returns CDR1 GTSNPN and CDR2 SVGIG (reference sequence). The CDR3 spans 16 residues. CDR3 residues: CAWSPRRQGLYRGYTF.

This rearrangement joins TRBV5-6 to TRBJ2-3; without DNA, the TCRdb call of TRBD1 cannot be checked. Germline V lookup: CDR1 SGHDT, CDR2 YYEEEE. The CDR3 runs 14 residues. The CDR3 sequence is CASLQGGNTDTQYF.

This chain links TRBV7-9 with TRBJ2-1; TCRdb designates TRBD1, a call that cannot be tested without DNA. Germline CDR1 SEHNR, CDR2 FQNEAQ (reference sequence). CDR3 length equals 11 residues. CDR3 region: CASSFQEPRLF.

The gene calls are TRBV28 and TRBJ1-1; lacking DNA, the TRBD1 call made by TCRdb goes unchecked. CDR3 length equals 15 residues. In germline, CDR1 is MDHEN, CDR2 SYDVKM. The CDR3 protein is CASSLGTAFGTEAFF.

V is TRBV11-2 and J is TRBJ2-3; as DNA is missing, the TRBD2 call by TCRdb cannot be tested. This CDR3 spans 18 amino acids. The V gene's germline CDR1 is SGHAT and CDR2 FQNNGV. The CDR3: CASSLGGLAVTWGDTQYF.

The chain uses TRBV5-4 and TRBJ2-7; TCRdb proposes TRBD2, but this gene call is untestable without DNA. This CDR3 region has 14 residues. The V gene's germline CDR1 is SGHNT and CDR2 YYREEE (reference sequence). This CDR3 reads CASSQAGGPSEQYF. Together with reference TRBV5-4 and TRBJ2-7, the CDR3 gives the full variable domain: ETGVTQSPTHLIKTRGQQVTLRCSSQSGHNTVSWYQQALGQGPQFIFQYYREEENGRGNFPPRFSGLQFPNYSSELNVNALELDDSALYLCASSQAGGPSEQYFGPGTRLTVT.

The rearrangement joins TRBV25-1 to TRBJ2-2; TCRdb returns TRBD2, unconfirmable since there is no DNA. The germline CDR1 and CDR2 sequences are MGHDK and SYGVNS. This CDR3 contains 12 residues. CDR3 in amino acids: CASRAGLGELFF.

The V call is TRBV6-1, the J call TRBJ2-5; TCRdb lists TRBD1, though no DNA is available to test this call. Germline assignment: CDR1 MNHNS and CDR2 SASEGT. The CDR3 has 13 amino acids. The CDR3 loop is CASRELRGGQMYF.

The chain couples TRBV12-3 or TRBV12-4 to TRBJ2-2; TCRdb's D gene call, TRBD1, goes unchecked for lack of DNA. The CDR3 runs to 14 residues. CDR3 sequence: CASSFGGQTGELFF.

V and J are TRBV14 and TRBJ2-3; TCRdb proposes TRBD2, but this gene call is untestable without DNA. Germline V gene sequence: CDR1 SGHDN, CDR2 FVKESK. This CDR3 is 16 amino acids long. The CDR3 sequence is CASSSGLAGNTDTQYF.

The genes are TRBV7-2 and TRBJ2-2; TCRdb selects TRBD1, and the lack of DNA leaves this call unchecked. The CDR3 runs to 15 residues. Per the germline V gene, CDR1 is SGHTA and CDR2 is FQGNSA. CDR3 amino acids: CASSLVGRGTGELFF.

The chain employs TRBV29-1 and TRBJ2-7; TCRdb picks TRBD1, but there is no DNA to check that call. This CDR3 is built from 13 residues. Germline V CDR1 and CDR2: SQVTM, ANQGSEA. The CDR3 sequence is CSVETGGSYEQYF.

The chain couples TRBV7-2 to TRBJ1-3; TCRdb calls TRBD1, which cannot be checked without DNA. CDR1 is SGHTA, CDR2 FQGNSA, per germline. This CDR3 is 13 amino acids long. The chain's CDR3 is CASSGYSGNTIYF. Supplemented by reference TRBV7-2 and TRBJ1-3, the full variable domain reads GAGVSQSPSNKVTEKGKDVELRCDPISGHTALYWYRQSLGQGLEFLIYFQGNSAPDKSGLPSDRFSAERTGGSVSTLTIQRTQQEDSAVYLCASSGYSGNTIYFGEGSWLTVV.

This sequence joins TRBV7-9 and TRBJ2-2; TCRdb lists TRBD1, though no DNA is available to test this call. CDR3 size: 15 residues. Germline CDR1 SEHNR, CDR2 FQNEAQ (reference sequence). This CDR3 reads CASIGATKNTGELFF.

This CDR3 is CASSQDAPGTGVISDTQYF. The chain joins TRBV4-1 to TRBJ2-3; TCRdb gives TRBD1 as the D gene, but with no DNA this cannot be confirmed. Germline-derived CDR1 and CDR2 are MGHRA and YSYEKL. This CDR3 contains 19 residues.

J is TRBJ1-3 and V is TRBV15; absent DNA, TCRdb's TRBD1 call cannot be checked. The CDR3 has 15 amino acids. Germline V CDR1 and CDR2: LNHNV, YYDKDF (reference sequence). The CDR3 region is CATSRDPGAGNTIYF.

The chain recombines TRBV12-3 or TRBV12-4 with TRBJ1-2; checking the TCRdb D call of TRBD1 is not possible without DNA. The length of the CDR3 is 15 residues. CDR3 in amino acids: CASSLRTGGNYGYTF.

The V and J genes are TRBV12-3 or TRBV12-4 and TRBJ2-1; the D gene TCRdb calls, TRBD2, cannot be checked with no DNA. This CDR3 is built from 15 residues. This CDR3 reads CASSFASGGANEQFF.

The gene calls are TRBV6-4 and TRBJ2-1; TCRdb indicates TRBD2, and absent DNA this call remains unverified. CDR1 and CDR2 (germline): MRHNA, SNTAGT. The CDR3 has 13 residues. The CDR3 region is CASSVRESSEQFF.

The chain recombines TRBV10-3 with TRBJ2-7. The CDR3 loop spans 12 amino acids. The germline CDR1 and CDR2 sequences are ENHRY and SYGVKD. CDR3: CAISESVYEQYF.

V gene TRBV12-3 or TRBV12-4 combines with J gene TRBJ1-6; TCRdb selects TRBD1, and the lack of DNA leaves this call unchecked. The length of the CDR3 is 13 residues. The CDR3 sequence is CASSFGANSPLHF.

The V and J genes are TRBV9 and TRBJ1-6; TCRdb designates TRBD1, a call that cannot be tested without DNA. The CDR3 is made up of 15 amino acids. Looked up from germline, CDR1 is SGDLS and CDR2 is YYNGEE. The chain's CDR3 is CASSVATGDNSPLHF.

The chain employs TRBV5-1 and TRBJ1-1. Germline V lookup: CDR1 SGHRS, CDR2 YFSETQ. The CDR3 runs 11 residues. The CDR3 here is CASRKETEAFF. Based on the CDR3 plus reference TRBV5-1 and TRBJ1-1, the full variable domain is KAGVTQTPRYLIKTRGQQVTLSCSPISGHRSVSWYQQTPGQGLQFLFEYFSETQRNKGNFPGRFSGRQFSNSRSEMNVSTLELGDSALYLCASRKETEAFFGQGTRLTVV.